The rows below give T cell receptor beta chains drawn from one sample of a study of blood T cell repertoires in COVID-19. Assay: immunoSEQ multiplex PCR; the TCRdb copy retains only in-frame clones and omits some. The profile shows roughly 250,000 clones, about four fifths of them singletons. What was sequenced was peripheral blood. These receptors all stem from a person aged 70 to 79 with COVID-19, enrolled during active disease. CDR3s leave out the opening cysteine and the closing phenylalanine or tryptophan.

V gene	J gene	CDR3 protein
TRBV7-2	TRBJ1-6	ASSLAIGANNSPLH
TRBV4-3	TRBJ2-1	ASSHGTSGTGEQF
TRBV19	TRBJ1-2	ASSISRYT
TRBV9	TRBJ2-1	ASSVSGLAGMQF
TRBV29-1	TRBJ2-1	SVEGPGFYDEQF
TRBV9	TRBJ1-6	ASSVAGQGVSSPLH
TRBV7-3	TRBJ1-2	ASSEWGQGAART
TRBV4-2	TRBJ2-4	ASSQGGVSAQY
TRBV5-1	TRBJ1-2	ASSFRTGGNYGYT
TRBV27	TRBJ1-4	ASSGQPNEKLF
TRBV15	TRBJ2-3	ATSRDLRGTSADTQY
TRBV3-1/TRBV3-2	TRBJ2-1	ASSQGQGYEQF
TRBV6-6	TRBJ2-2	ASSPGGTGELF
TRBV19	TRBJ1-2	ASSLGQGVYGYT
TRBV6-2/TRBV6-3	TRBJ2-3	ASSRRADTQY
TRBV6-2/TRBV6-3	TRBJ1-5	ASSYPGQGVGTGQPQH
TRBV27	TRBJ1-2	ASSYRNSIGYT
TRBV9	TRBJ1-1	ASSVSSYTEAF
TRBV3-1/TRBV3-2	TRBJ2-7	ASSQGQGLGEQY
TRBV19	TRBJ1-5	ASSTQQGNNQPQH
TRBV11-3	TRBJ2-3	ASSFTGQGTQY
TRBV5-1	TRBJ1-1	ASSPQTDRDTEAF
TRBV6-2/TRBV6-3	TRBJ2-1	ASSYLNRDRVF